The following is a T cell receptor beta chain sequence with its context. Which antigen it targets is not known. No per-base quality is available; no much larger clone lies one base away. Genomic DNA was extracted with the Qiagen DNeasy kit from unsorted PBMCs and from negatively selected CD4+ and CD8+ fractions. TCR beta CDR3 regions were subjected to amplification by immunoSEQ multiplex PCR with primers that anneal to V and J segments. A synthetic immune receptor repertoire was used to minimize amplification bias, and remaining bias was computationally removed after sequencing. As for how the authors treated the data: Repertoire diversity was quantified as the Shannon entropy index using custom Python scripts. The unsorted, CD4+ and CD8+ repertoires were each analyzed separately, with the exception of combined analyses, where CD4+ and CD8+ sequences were merged in silico. Clonal expansion was defined as at least a 2-fold frequency increase after treatment relative to C1D1, with a pseudocount of 0.5 for undetected baseline clones. Singleton clones were defined as clones with 0 or 1 copy at C1D1, and non-singleton clones were defined as clones with 2 or more copies. Clones expanded in unsorted samples were labelled as CD4+, CD8+ or unknown by matching protein sequences in sorted samples from the same patient. Wilcoxon tests were applied to paired samples to test diversity changes from C1D1 to C4D1. Entries here come from immuneACCESS through TCRdb and include only in-frame sequences with V and J called. Some clones fail to appear in such tables; in the studies checked, an unresolved V gene covers under half of the shortfall, and the cause of the remainder is unknown. The DNA gave D and trimming, while V, J and clone size come from that table. The sample profile shows tens of thousands of clones; approximately 77% of them were found once. The leading ten clones occupy 20% to 25% of the sample.

The sample's time point label, decoded: cycle 4 day 1 (C4D1), after six to seven weeks of nivolumab. Relapse after autologous stem cell transplantation had occurred in all trial patients, and cohorts A, B and C were distinguished by prior brentuximab vedotin exposure. The trial cohort included roughly 60 patients with relapsed/refractory classical Hodgkin lymphoma, and each patient had a best overall response of complete response, partial response or progressive disease. In the multi-cohort phase II CheckMate 205 trial, trial patients received single-agent nivolumab. Best overall response was determined by an independent review committee according to the 2007 International Working Group response criteria. Trial PBMCs were collected just before the start of nivolumab (C1D1) and during therapy at cycle 2 day 1 and cycle 4 day 1. After peripheral blood was drawn into 8 mL Vacutainer Cell Preparation Tubes, PBMCs were isolated by centrifugation and then cryopreserved.

Based on the germline V gene (reference sequence), the CDR1 and CDR2 sequences are LNHDA and SQIVND. V is clipped by 1 base and J by 1 base, and the sequence between their germline boundaries is 8 bases long. The CDR3 numbers 14 residues from cysteine through phenylalanine. The retained sequence is limited to the CDR3, 42 bases, with the frame set at the first base. This specimen belongs to a study of PD-1 blockade in classical Hodgkin lymphoma (dated by TCRdb to about 2020). Turning to the overall study: Nivolumab dosing was 3 mg/kg intravenously every 2 weeks, continuing until either disease progression or unacceptable toxicity. The study used TCR beta sequencing and CyTOF to define a peripheral blood immune signature of response to PD-1 blockade in classical Hodgkin lymphoma. Beyond this particular receptor, the publication reports: The study covered only a single clinical trial cohort, and the causes of the repertoire differences, possibly disease activity or prior therapy, were still not defined. Baseline TCR diversity was reported as lower in newly diagnosed patients than in healthy donors, and lower still in relapsed/refractory patients. Lower diversity was observed in patients in whom nivolumab was started less than 1 year after ASCT, and these patients were excluded from later analyses so that confounding by immune reconstitution would be avoided. Among trial patients, those achieving complete response had baseline diversity similar to that of newly diagnosed patients, while diversity was significantly lower in partial responders and progressors. CD4+ but not CD8+ TCR diversity rose significantly by C4D1 (p=0.0027 vs p=0.16), most apparent in complete responders (p=0.02).

The source was peripheral blood mononuclear cells (PBMCs), collected before the fourth cycle of nivolumab. The chain joins TRBV19 to TRBJ2-7, with no reliable assignment of the D segment. The sequence came from a human donor with classical Hodgkin lymphoma. The sequenced DNA is TGTGCCAGTAGTATAGGGACCATATCCTACGAGCAGTACTTC. Its protein reads: CASSIGTISYEQYF.